The clone carrying this T cell receptor beta chain was observed a handful of times. Its antigen is not identified. V gave up 3 bases and J gave up 7 bases; unmatched junction bases: 9. The CDR3 runs 14 residues. This specimen belongs to a study of T-cell memory formation after mild COVID-19. About the study: TCR clusters were mostly donor specific. Study-wide findings and caveats: CD4+ contracting clones were mainly CM and EM; CD8+ ones, EMRA. A second wave of clones peaked on day 37, and their SARS-CoV-2 specificity went unconfirmed.

The TCR alpha and TCR beta cDNA libraries, bearing sample barcodes and UMIs, were generated by 5'RACE using constant-segment primers. TCRdb redid the calling of the 5' RACE reads with MiXCR, one entry per CDR3 protein. The sample records about 250,000 distinct CDR3 sequences, 15% being singletons. What was sequenced was PBMCs or a T cell subset sorted from them (not recorded which). This receptor was identified in an adult woman who had mild COVID-19 (a few samples of this study predate the infection). Cell type and time point are not known. The chain recombines TRBV12-3 or TRBV12-4 with TRBJ2-7; 7 bases fit TRBD2. CDR3 bases: TGTGCCAGCAGTTTCGGCGGGAGAGGTGGAGAGCAGTACTTC. This translates into CASSFGGRGGEQYF.